Presented here are 3 T cell receptor beta chains from one specimen sequenced in a study of blood T cells in healthy people across ages. With a J-beta primer mix and a sample-barcoded 5' primer, a second PCR ran 7 to 11 cycles. TCRdb recomputed calls from the 5' RACE reads with MiXCR, one row per CDR3 protein. Among over 700,000 distinct CDR3 sequences listed, more than 20% were seen once. The same specimen was also included in a second study, on T cells of mothers and their children.

Specimen: blood. The receptors were sampled from a boy under 18 in good health.

The genes are TRBV20-1 and TRBJ2-1, with 7 bases aligning to TRBD2. V shed 2 bases and J 5 bases; nucleotides not matched to a gene: 9. The CDR3 totals 15 residues. Germline V gene lookup returns CDR1 DFQATT and CDR2 SNEGSKA (reference sequence). Written as DNA, the CDR3 is TGCAGTGCTAGAATGGGGGAGGGCCGGCACAATGAGCAGTTCTTC. It translates to CSARMGEGRHNEQFF.

This chain links TRBV4-2 with TRBJ2-7, with 12 bases matching TRBD2. CDR1 is LGHNA and CDR2 is YNFKEQ in the germline V gene. The junction had 4 bases not matched to a gene; V was cut back by 1 base and J by 6 bases. The CDR3 is 15 residues long. The CDR3 spells CASSQVLAGGSEQYF. The DNA for the CDR3 is TGTGCCAGCAGCCAAGTACTAGCGGGGGGTTCCGAGCAGTACTTC.

The rearrangement joins TRBV6-4 to TRBJ2-3; D is ambiguous. Germline values: CDR1 MRHNA, CDR2 SNTAGT. Trimming shortened V by 0 bases and J by 2 bases, and 9 bases separated the two germline ends. The CDR3 loop spans 15 amino acids. CDR3 region: CASSDSIVATDTQYF. DNA for the CDR3: TGTGCCAGCAGTGACTCGATTGTGGCCACAGATACGCAGTATTTT.